Each of the 10 T cell receptor beta chains below was sequenced from the same sample in a study of blood T cells in healthy people across ages. A second PCR of 7 to 11 cycles used a sample-barcoded 5' primer and a J-beta primer mix. TCRdb itself ran the 5' RACE reads through MiXCR, one entry per CDR3 protein. The sample has under 950,000 distinct CDR3 sequences, 22% seen once. The material sequenced was blood. The receptor source for this set is a man in his 70s in good health.

V usage is TRBV12-3 or TRBV12-4 and J usage is TRBJ2-3; D unresolved. The V end lost 6 bases, the J end lost 0 bases, and 7 bases lay between the germline ends. The length of the CDR3 is 13 residues. The chain's CDR3 is CASSYESTDTQYF. DNA for the CDR3: TGTGCCAGCAGCTACGAGAGCACAGATACGCAGTATTTT.

V and J are TRBV7-2 and TRBJ2-3; the match to TRBD2 covers 7 bases. Germline V lookup: CDR1 SGHTA, CDR2 FQGNSA. This CDR3 is built from 15 residues. With V trimmed by 7 bases and J by 1 base, 8 bases remained unmatched. CDR3 bases: TGTGCCAGCATCGAACGGGCGGGGGGCACAGATACGCAGTATTTT. Its protein product is CASIERAGGTDTQYF.

This chain uses TRBV14 with TRBJ2-2; 14 nucleotides align to TRBD2. Germline V gives CDR1 SGHDN, CDR2 FVKESK. The CDR3 extends over 19 amino acids. The junction had 5 bases not matched to a gene; V was cut back by 2 bases and J by 0 bases. The DNA of the CDR3 is TGTGCCAGCAGCCAATCCGGACTAGCGGGGGGAGCGAACACCGGGGAGCTGTTTTTT. This translates into CASSQSGLAGGANTGELFF. Looking up the rest from reference TRBV14 and TRBJ2-2 gives the full variable domain: EAGVTQFPSHSVIEKGQTVTLRCDPISGHDNLYWYRRVMGKEIKFLLHFVKESKQDESGMPNNRFLAERTGGTYSTLKVQPAELEDSGVYFCASSQSGLAGGANTGELFFGEGSRLTVL.

This clonotype has just a few counts. The CDR3 is CSANEQGANTEAFF. As DNA, the CDR3 is TGCAGTGCTAACGAACAGGGGGCGAACACTGAAGCTTTCTTT. The chain combines TRBV20-1 with TRBJ1-1; 9 bases are shared with TRBD1. From germline, CDR1 is DFQATT and CDR2 SNEGSKA (reference sequence). The V gene end was trimmed by 4 bases and the J gene end by 1 base; junction bases not matched to a gene: 4. The CDR3 loop spans 14 amino acids.

The J gene is TRBJ1-2, the V gene TRBV3-1; possible D gene TRBD1, 6 bases. This CDR3 comprises 15 residues. Trimming pared 1 base from V and 8 bases from J, leaving 17 bases between. Per germline, CDR1 LGHDT and CDR2 YNNKEL (reference sequence). CDR3 sequence (DNA): TGTGCCAGCAGCCAAGTCCAGGGGCAGGGAAGAGGCTACACCTTC. This translates into CASSQVQGQGRGYTF.

This clonotype showed up just a few times. This chain uses TRBV7-2 with TRBJ1-5; no reliable D call. The CDR3 extends over 14 amino acids. V lost 5 bases, J lost 4 bases, and 12 bases lay in between. Germline V gives CDR1 SGHTA, CDR2 FQGNSA. CDR3 in DNA: TGTGCCAGCAGCCCCTCCAGAATTAATCAGCCCCAGCATTTT. This sequence encodes CASSPSRINQPQHF.

This clonotype occurred many times. The rearrangement links TRBV11-2 to TRBJ2-1, with unresolved D. This CDR3 comprises 16 residues. V shed 1 base and J shed 8 bases, with 18 bases lying between them. Germline-derived CDR1 and CDR2 are SGHAT and FQNNGV. Written as DNA, the CDR3 is TGTGCCAGCAGCTTAGTCGAAGGCAGGACCGTTGATGAGCAGTTCTTC. As protein: CASSLVEGRTVDEQFF.

The V and J genes are TRBV11-2 and TRBJ1-4; D remains ambiguous. Trimming left V 4 bases short and J 8 bases short, with 20 bases between. The germline CDR1 and CDR2 sequences are SGHAT and FQNNGV. CDR3 length: 16 residues. In DNA, the CDR3 is TGTGCCAGCAGCTCCCGGACGCGGTCCTTTAAGGAAAAACTGTTTTTT. Protein: CASSSRTRSFKEKLFF.

The J gene is TRBJ2-1, the V gene TRBV3-1; 10 bases agree with TRBD2. The CDR3 covers 16 residues. In germline, CDR1 is LGHDT, CDR2 YNNKEL (reference sequence). With V trimmed by 0 bases and J by 3 bases, 2 bases remained unmatched. CDR3 bases: TGTGCCAGCAGCCAAGACGCTAGCGGGAGCTACAATGAGCAGTTCTTC. Protein product: CASSQDASGSYNEQFF.

The chain links TRBV19 to TRBJ2-7, with 7 bases that match TRBD2. CDR3 length: 14 amino acids. Trimming cost V 5 bases and J 2 bases; bases outside gene matches: 6. CDR1 is LNHDA, CDR2 SQIVND, per germline (reference sequence). The CDR3 protein is CASSASGTTYEQYF. The CDR3, as DNA: TGTGCCAGTAGTGCGAGCGGGACTACCTACGAGCAGTACTTC.